This T cell receptor (beta chain) is from a study of T cells in Graves' hyperthyroidism and ophthalmopathy. Study-wide results and caveats: Separating ophthalmopathy from stable hyperthyroidism was achieved by a 13 V-J model. In validation, the model predicted ophthalmopathy. These predictions came a median approximately 5.9 months before onset.

Germline lookup yields CDR1 LNHNV and CDR2 YYDKDF (reference sequence). V shed 5 bases and J 5 bases; nucleotides not matched to a gene: 11. The CDR3 is made up of 16 amino acids. Clinical symptoms, serum thyroxine and TRAb, thyroid ultrasound and orbital computed tomography were used for the diagnoses. PBMCs were obtained from over 8.5 ml fresh peripheral blood. This clonotype occurred many times. Its antigen is undetermined. Amplified regions were TCR beta CDR3 sequences from RNA transcripts. TCR CDR3 underwent first-round RT-PCR with the HTBI primer set. TCRdb redid the calling of the multiplex PCR reads with MiXCR, one entry per CDR3 protein. The sample yields approximately 600,000 distinct CDR3 sequences, less than 25% seen once.

What was sequenced was blood. The source is a man aged 25 to 40 with Graves' ophthalmopathy. The V gene is TRBV15, the J gene TRBJ2-1, with 8 bases identical to TRBD1. The CDR3 coding sequence is TGTGCCACCAGCGGAAGTACAGGGGGGAGCAACAATGAGCAGTTCTTC. The encoded protein is CATSGSTGGSNNEQFF.